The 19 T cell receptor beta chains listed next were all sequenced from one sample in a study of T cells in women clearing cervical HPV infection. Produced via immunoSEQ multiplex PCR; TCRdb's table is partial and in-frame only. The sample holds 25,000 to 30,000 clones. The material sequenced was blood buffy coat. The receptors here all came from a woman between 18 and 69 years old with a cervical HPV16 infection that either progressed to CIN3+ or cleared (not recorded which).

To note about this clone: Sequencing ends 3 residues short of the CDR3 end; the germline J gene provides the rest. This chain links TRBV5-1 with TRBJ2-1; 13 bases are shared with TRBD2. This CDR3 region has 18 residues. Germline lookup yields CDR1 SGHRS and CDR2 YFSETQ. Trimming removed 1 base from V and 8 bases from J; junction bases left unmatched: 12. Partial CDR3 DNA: TGCGCCAGCAGCTTGCTACTAGCGGGAGGGCCTGCTGGGGATGAG. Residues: CASSLLLAGGPAGDE. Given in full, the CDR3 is CASSLLLAGGPAGDEQFF.

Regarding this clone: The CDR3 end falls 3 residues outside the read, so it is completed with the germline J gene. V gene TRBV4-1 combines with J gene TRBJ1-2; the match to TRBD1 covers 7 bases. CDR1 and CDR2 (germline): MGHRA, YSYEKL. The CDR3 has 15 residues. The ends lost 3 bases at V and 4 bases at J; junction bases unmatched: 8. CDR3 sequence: CASSHPRQGPYGYTF. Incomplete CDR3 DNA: TGCGCCAGCAGCCATCCCAGACAGGGACCCTATGGC.

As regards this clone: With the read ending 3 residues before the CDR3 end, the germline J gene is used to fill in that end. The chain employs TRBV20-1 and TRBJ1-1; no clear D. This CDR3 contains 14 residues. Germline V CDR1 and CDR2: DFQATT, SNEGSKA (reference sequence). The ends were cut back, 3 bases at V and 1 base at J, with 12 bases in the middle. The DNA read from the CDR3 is TGCAGTGCTAGGATCGTGGGCCGGAACACTGAA. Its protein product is CSARIVGRNTE. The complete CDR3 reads CSARIVGRNTEAFF.

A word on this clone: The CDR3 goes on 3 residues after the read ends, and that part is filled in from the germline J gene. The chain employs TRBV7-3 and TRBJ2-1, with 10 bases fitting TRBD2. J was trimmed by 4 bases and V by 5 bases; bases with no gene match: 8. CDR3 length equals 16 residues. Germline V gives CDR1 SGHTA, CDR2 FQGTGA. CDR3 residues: CASSPSGRAMYNEQFF. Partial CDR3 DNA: TGTGCCAGCAGCCCCAGCGGGAGGGCCATGTACAATGAG. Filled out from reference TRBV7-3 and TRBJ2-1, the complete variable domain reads GAGVSQTPSNKVTEKGKYVELRCDPISGHTALYWYRQSLGQGPEFLIYFQGTGAADDSGLPNDRFFAVRPEGSVSTLKIQRTERGDSAVYLCASSPSGRAMYNEQFFGPGTRLTVL.

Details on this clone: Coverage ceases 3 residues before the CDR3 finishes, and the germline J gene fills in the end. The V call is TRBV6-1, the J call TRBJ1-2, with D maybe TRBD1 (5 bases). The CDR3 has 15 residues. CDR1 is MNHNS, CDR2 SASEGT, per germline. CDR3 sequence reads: CASSEDGDSYNDYTF. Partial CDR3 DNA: TGTGCCAGCAGTGAGGACGGGGACTCCTACAATGAC.

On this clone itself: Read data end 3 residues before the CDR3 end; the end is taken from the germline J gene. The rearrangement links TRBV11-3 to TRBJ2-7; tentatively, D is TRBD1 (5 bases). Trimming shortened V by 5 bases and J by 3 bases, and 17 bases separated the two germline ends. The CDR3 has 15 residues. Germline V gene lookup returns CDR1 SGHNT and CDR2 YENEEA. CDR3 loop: CASSPPGRVNYEQYF. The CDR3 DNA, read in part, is TGTGCCAGCAGCCCTCCGGGCAGGGTGAACTACGAG.

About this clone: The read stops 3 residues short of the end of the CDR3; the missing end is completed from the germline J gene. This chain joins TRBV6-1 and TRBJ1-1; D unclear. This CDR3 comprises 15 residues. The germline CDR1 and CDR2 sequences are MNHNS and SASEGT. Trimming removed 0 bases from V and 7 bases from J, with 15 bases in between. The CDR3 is CASSEASTEASEAFF. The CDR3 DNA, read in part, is TGTGCCAGCAGTGAAGCGTCCACAGAGGCCAGTGAA.

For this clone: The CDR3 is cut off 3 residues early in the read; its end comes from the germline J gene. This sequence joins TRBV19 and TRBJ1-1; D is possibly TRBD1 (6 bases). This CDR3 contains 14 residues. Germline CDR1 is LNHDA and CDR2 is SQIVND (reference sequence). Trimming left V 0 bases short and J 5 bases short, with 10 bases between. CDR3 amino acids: CASSIEGQGTEAFF. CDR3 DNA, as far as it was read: TGTGCCAGTAGTATAGAAGGGCAGGGGACTGAA.

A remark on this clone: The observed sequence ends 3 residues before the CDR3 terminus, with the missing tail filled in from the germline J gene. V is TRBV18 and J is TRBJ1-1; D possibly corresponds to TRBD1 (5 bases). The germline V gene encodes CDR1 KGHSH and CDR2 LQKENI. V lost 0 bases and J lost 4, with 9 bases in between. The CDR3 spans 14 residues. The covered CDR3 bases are TGTGCCAGCTCACCACCGTCCGGGGGCACTGAA. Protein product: CASSPPSGGTE. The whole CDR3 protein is CASSPPSGGTEAFF.

CDR3 DNA, as far as it was read: TGTGCCAGCAGCCCACCCGGGACAGGGCCCTACGAG. Translated, it gives CASSPPGTGPYE. The entire CDR3 protein reads CASSPPGTGPYEQYF. The rearrangement links TRBV11-2 to TRBJ2-7; 9 nucleotides agree with TRBD1. Coverage ceases 3 residues before the CDR3 finishes, and the germline J gene fills in the end. With V trimmed by 5 bases and J by 2 bases, 7 bases remained unmatched. The CDR3 has 15 amino acids. CDR1 SGHAT and CDR2 FQNNGV come from the germline V gene. Full variable domain (missing parts from reference TRBV11-2 and TRBJ2-7): EAGVAQSPRYKIIEKRQSVAFWCNPISGHATLYWYQQILGQGPKLLIQFQNNGVVDDSQLPKDRFSAERLKGVDSTLKIQPAKLEDSAVYLCASSPPGTGPYEQYFGPGTRLTVT.

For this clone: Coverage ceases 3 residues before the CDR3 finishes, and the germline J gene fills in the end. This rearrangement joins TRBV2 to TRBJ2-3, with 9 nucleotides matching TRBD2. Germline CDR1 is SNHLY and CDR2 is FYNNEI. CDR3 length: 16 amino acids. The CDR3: CASSLRLAGAQETQYF. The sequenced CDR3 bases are TGTGCCAGCAGTCTCCGGTTAGCGGGGGCGCAAGAGACG.

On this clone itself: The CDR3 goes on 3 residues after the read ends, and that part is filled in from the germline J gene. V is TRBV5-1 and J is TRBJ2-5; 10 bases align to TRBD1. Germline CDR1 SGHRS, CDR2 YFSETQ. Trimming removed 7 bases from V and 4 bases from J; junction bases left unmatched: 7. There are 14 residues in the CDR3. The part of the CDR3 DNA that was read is TGCGCCAGCCGTCCGGGACAGGGGACAGAGACC. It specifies CASRPGQGTET. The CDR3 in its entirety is CASRPGQGTETQYF.

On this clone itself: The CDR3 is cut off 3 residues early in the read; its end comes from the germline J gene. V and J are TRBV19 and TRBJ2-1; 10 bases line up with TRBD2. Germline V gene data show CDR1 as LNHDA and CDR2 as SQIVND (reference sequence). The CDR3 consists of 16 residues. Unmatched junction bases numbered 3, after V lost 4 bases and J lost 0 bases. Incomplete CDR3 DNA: TGTGCCAGTAGTACTACTAGCGGGATCTCCTACAATGAG. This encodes CASSTTSGISYNE. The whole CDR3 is CASSTTSGISYNEQFF.

The DNA read from the CDR3 is TGTGCCAGCAGCCCGAGTTACACCCACACAGATACG. The encoded protein is CASSPSYTHTDT. The complete CDR3 reads CASSPSYTHTDTQYF. This chain links TRBV7-3 with TRBJ2-3; D is ambiguous. With the read ending 3 residues before the CDR3 end, the germline J gene is used to fill in that end. The CDR3 sequence is 15 residues long. Trimming left V 5 bases short and J 2 bases short, with 14 bases between. Germline CDR1 is SGHTA and CDR2 is FQGTGA.

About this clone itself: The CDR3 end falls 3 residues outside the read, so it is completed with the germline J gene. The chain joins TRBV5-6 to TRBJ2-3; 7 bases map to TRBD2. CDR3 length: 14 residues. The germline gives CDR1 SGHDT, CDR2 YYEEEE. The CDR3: CASSQRPQGGPQYF. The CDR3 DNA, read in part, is TGTGCCAGCAGCCAACGGCCTCAGGGAGGGCCG.

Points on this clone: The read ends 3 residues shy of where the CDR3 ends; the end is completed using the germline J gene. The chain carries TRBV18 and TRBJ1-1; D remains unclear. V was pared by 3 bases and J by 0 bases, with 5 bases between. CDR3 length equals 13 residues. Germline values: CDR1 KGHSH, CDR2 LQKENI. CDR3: CASSPSMNTEAFF. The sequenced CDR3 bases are TGTGCCAGCTCACCTTCAATGAACACTGAA.

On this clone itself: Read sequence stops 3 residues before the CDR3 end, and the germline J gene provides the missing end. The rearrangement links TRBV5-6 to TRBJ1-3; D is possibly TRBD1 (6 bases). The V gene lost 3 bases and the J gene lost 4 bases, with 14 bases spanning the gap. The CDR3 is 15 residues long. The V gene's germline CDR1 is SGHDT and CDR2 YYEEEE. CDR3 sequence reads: CASSSDYRAGNTIYF. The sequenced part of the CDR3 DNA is TGTGCCAGCAGCTCGGATTACAGGGCCGGAAACACC.

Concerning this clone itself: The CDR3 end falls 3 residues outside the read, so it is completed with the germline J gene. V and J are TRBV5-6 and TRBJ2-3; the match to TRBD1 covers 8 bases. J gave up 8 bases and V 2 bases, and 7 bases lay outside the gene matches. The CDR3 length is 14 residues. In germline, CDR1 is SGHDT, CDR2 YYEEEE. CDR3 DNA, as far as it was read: TGTGCCAGCAGCTTTGCCAGGGGGCGCGGTACG. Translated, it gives CASSFARGRGT. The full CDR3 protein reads CASSFARGRGTQYF.

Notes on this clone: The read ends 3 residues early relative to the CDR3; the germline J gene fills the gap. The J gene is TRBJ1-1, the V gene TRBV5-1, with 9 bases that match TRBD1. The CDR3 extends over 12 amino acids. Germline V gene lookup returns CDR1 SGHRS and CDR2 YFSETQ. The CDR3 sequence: CASSLGDRDAFF. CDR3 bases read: TGCGCCAGCAGCTTGGGGGACAGGGAC.